Sequencing of this TCR beta chain was carried out in a study of post-analysis software for immune sequencing data. General study findings and limits: Elevated frequency relative to controls characterized several TRBV segments in patients, TRBV5-6, TRBV5-1 and TRBV20-1 among them. Those with multiple sclerosis, the patient group, showed significantly lower normalized Chao1 diversity than controls. Batch-matched samples strongly co-clustered by F measure.

This clonotype was counted only a few times. Its antigen is currently unknown. The CDR3 has 14 residues. V trimming: 1 base; J trimming: 6 bases; junction bases outside the gene matches: 5. Germline values: CDR1 SQVTM, CDR2 ANQGSEA. Unique molecular identifiers were carried by the TCR beta cDNA libraries. cDNA molecules numbering about 470,000 came from approximately 0.91 to 9.4 million T cells. Each CDR3 protein is one row after TCRdb ran MiXCR on the PCR reads. This table has 450,000 to 650,000 distinct CDR3 sequences, about 40% appearing once. The chain combines TRBV29-1 with TRBJ1-2; 10 nucleotides line up with TRBD1. This receptor was obtained from a girl aged 5-17 years with multiple sclerosis. Sequences were obtained from blood. This CDR3 reads CSVEATGQGNGYTF. The CDR3 coding sequence is TGCAGCGTTGAAGCAACGGGACAGGGGAATGGCTACACCTTC. The full variable domain, in which reference TRBV29-1 and TRBJ1-2 provide the parts outside the CDR3, is SAVISQKPSRDICQRGTSLTIQCQVDSQVTMMFWYRQQPGQSLTLIATANQGSEATYESGFVIDKFPISRPNLTFSTLTVSNMSPEDSSIYLCSVEATGQGNGYTFGSGTRLTVV.